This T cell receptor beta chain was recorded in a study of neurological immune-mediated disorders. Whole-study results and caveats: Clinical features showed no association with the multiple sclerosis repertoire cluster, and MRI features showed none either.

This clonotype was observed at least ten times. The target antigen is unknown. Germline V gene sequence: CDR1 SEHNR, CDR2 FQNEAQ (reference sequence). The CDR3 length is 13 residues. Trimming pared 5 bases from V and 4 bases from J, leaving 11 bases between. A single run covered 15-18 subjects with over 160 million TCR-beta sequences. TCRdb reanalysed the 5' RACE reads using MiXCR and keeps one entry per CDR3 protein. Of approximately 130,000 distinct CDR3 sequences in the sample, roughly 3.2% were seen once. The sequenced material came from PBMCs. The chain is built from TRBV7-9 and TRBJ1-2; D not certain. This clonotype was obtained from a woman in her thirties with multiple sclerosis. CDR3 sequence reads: CASSASGLYGYTF. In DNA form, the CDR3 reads TGTGCCAGCAGCGCCAGCGGCCTCTATGGCTACACCTTC.